One and the same sample provided the 8 T cell receptor beta chains below, sequenced in a study of shared clonotypes between healthy human individuals. Here immunoSEQ multiplex PCR was the method, and the copy in TCRdb shows in-frame clones only, minus some. The data contain hundreds of thousands of clones, approximately 96% of them singletons. Naive CD8 cells, CD45RO-negative and positively selected for CCR7, excluded terminally differentiated effector memory CD45RA+ cells. The material sequenced was naive CD8+ T cells sorted from blood. These receptors were taken from a woman aged 25 to 39 in good health.

V is TRBV7-2 and J is TRBJ2-1, with TRBD1 matching 7 bases. With 0 bases clipped from V and 7 bases from J, the junction kept 12 bases outside the gene matches. The length of the CDR3 is 17 residues. CDR1 SGHTA and CDR2 FQGNSA come from the germline V gene. The CDR3: CASSLARRGGPGNEQFF. The CDR3, as DNA: TGTGCCAGCAGCTTAGCGCGTCGAGGGGGCCCGGGTAATGAGCAGTTCTTC.

This clone came up once. The CDR3 DNA is TGTGCCAGCAGTGAGGACAGATACGAGCAGTACTTC. Its protein product is CASSEDRYEQYF. This chain uses TRBV6-4 with TRBJ2-7, with a possible D match to TRBD1 (6 bases). Germline V gene sequence: CDR1 MRHNA, CDR2 SNTAGT. The CDR3 is 12 amino acids. V lost 3 bases and J lost 4, with 7 bases in between.

This clone was detected only a few times. This rearrangement joins TRBV11-2 to TRBJ1-1, with 7 bases fitting TRBD1. The J segment lost 2 bases and the V segment lost 5 bases, leaving 8 bases of the junction unmatched. CDR3 size: 15 residues. CDR1 and CDR2 from the germline V gene are SGHAT and FQNNGV. This CDR3 is CASSIPTGINTEAFF. CDR3 bases: TGTGCCAGCAGCATACCGACAGGGATCAACACTGAAGCTTTCTTT.

The CDR3 loop is CASSLTGGAGNQPQHF. CDR3 DNA sequence: TGTGCCAGTAGTTTAACAGGGGGCGCGGGCAATCAGCCCCAGCATTTT. This chain connects TRBV19 to TRBJ1-5; 9 nucleotides align to TRBD1. CDR1 LNHDA and CDR2 SQIVND come from the germline V gene (reference sequence). CDR3 length: 16 residues. Trimming cost V 5 bases and J 2 bases; bases outside gene matches: 7.

The chain is built from TRBV11-2 and TRBJ1-2; D unclear. V was shortened by 1 base and J by 5 bases, with 8 bases between the two germline ends. This CDR3 region has 13 residues. Germline V gene sequence: CDR1 SGHAT, CDR2 FQNNGV. The CDR3: CASSLGTIYGYTF. CDR3 DNA sequence: TGTGCCAGCAGCTTAGGGACCATTTATGGCTACACCTTC.

J is TRBJ2-7 and V is TRBV27; the D gene is possibly TRBD1 (6 bases). The length of the CDR3 is 14 residues. The germline V gene has CDR1 MNHEY and CDR2 SMNVEV (reference sequence). Trimming left V 2 bases short and J 6 bases short, with 14 bases between. In nucleotides, the CDR3 is TGTGCCAGCAGTTTAGAAGGGGGAGTAGGCGAGCAGTACTTC. Its protein product is CASSLEGGVGEQYF.

This rearrangement joins TRBV6-5 to TRBJ2-5; 11 bases agree with TRBD2. The CDR3 covers 15 residues. In germline, CDR1 is MNHEY, CDR2 SVGAGI. The J segment lost 3 bases and the V segment lost 0 bases, leaving 0 bases of the junction unmatched. CDR3 region: CASSYSTSGKETQYF. The CDR3 region has the DNA TGTGCCAGCAGTTACTCGACTAGCGGGAAAGAGACCCAGTACTTC.

The chain carries TRBV5-4 and TRBJ2-2; D is perhaps TRBD2 (5 bases). This CDR3 is 13 amino acids long. V gave up 4 bases and J gave up 6 bases, with 10 bases separating them. Germline values: CDR1 SGHNT, CDR2 YYREEE (reference sequence). Here the CDR3 DNA reads TGTGCCAGCAGCCCCGGACTCGCCGGGGAGCTGTTTTTT. Its translation: CASSPGLAGELFF.